Listed here are 18 T cell receptor beta chains from one sample, sequenced in a study of blood T cell repertoires in COVID-19. Data came from immunoSEQ multiplex PCR; TCRdb stores just in-frame clones and leaves some out. The table includes some 290,000 clones, approximately 86% detected once. Material for sequencing was peripheral blood. The receptor source for this set is a man between 18 and 35 years old with active or convalescent COVID-19.

The chain recombines TRBV5-1 with TRBJ2-7; D possibly corresponds to TRBD1 (6 bases). Germline V gene data show CDR1 as SGHRS and CDR2 as YFSETQ. V was shortened by 7 bases and J by 6 bases, with 17 bases between the two germline ends. The CDR3 covers 13 residues. The CDR3 DNA follows: TGCGCCAGCGCATTCCCGGACAGACGCGAGCAGTACTTC. Protein: CASAFPDRREQYF.

This rearrangement joins TRBV30 to TRBJ2-5; D remains unclear. The CDR3 is made up of 15 amino acids. Trimming cost V 1 base and J 2 bases, with 14 bases left between them. Per germline, CDR1 GTSNPN and CDR2 SVGIG (reference sequence). The CDR3 is CAWSGFGGPQETQYF. The CDR3 coding sequence is TGTGCCTGGAGTGGTTTTGGTGGGCCGCAAGAGACCCAGTACTTC.

The chain links TRBV7-3 to TRBJ1-1; D remains ambiguous. V was trimmed by 8 bases and J by 5 bases, leaving 12 bases between them. Germline CDR1 is SGHTA and CDR2 is FQGTGA. The CDR3 length is 12 residues. The chain's CDR3 is CASGWGETEAFF. The CDR3 DNA sequence: TGTGCCAGCGGGTGGGGAGAGACTGAAGCTTTCTTT. The full variable domain, its missing parts supplied by reference TRBV7-3 and TRBJ1-1, is GAGVSQTPSNKVTEKGKYVELRCDPISGHTALYWYRQSLGQGPEFLIYFQGTGAADDSGLPNDRFFAVRPEGSVSTLKIQRTERGDSAVYLCASGWGETEAFFGQGTRLTVV.

V gene TRBV30 combines with J gene TRBJ2-1; 10 bases map to TRBD2. The CDR3 loop spans 18 amino acids. Germline V CDR1 and CDR2: GTSNPN, SVGIG (reference sequence). J was trimmed by 0 bases and V by 3 bases; bases with no gene match: 11. The CDR3 bases are TGTGCCTGGAGGGGTTCTCGGGGACTAGCGTACTCCTACAATGAGCAGTTCTTC. Translating gives CAWRGSRGLAYSYNEQFF.

The V call is TRBV7-3, the J call TRBJ2-1; TRBD1 aligns across 7 bases. V lost 5 bases and J lost 10; bases outside the gene matches: 8. From germline, CDR1 is SGHTA and CDR2 FQGTGA. The CDR3 has 13 amino acids. Here the CDR3 DNA reads TGTGCCAGCAGCGCCCAGGGGGACCTGGAGCAGTTCTTC. Translation gives CASSAQGDLEQFF. Looking up the rest from reference TRBV7-3 and TRBJ2-1 gives the full variable domain: GAGVSQTPSNKVTEKGKYVELRCDPISGHTALYWYRQSLGQGPEFLIYFQGTGAADDSGLPNDRFFAVRPEGSVSTLKIQRTERGDSAVYLCASSAQGDLEQFFGPGTRLTVL.

The chain couples TRBV24-1 to TRBJ2-3, with 9 nucleotides matching TRBD2. Germline lookup yields CDR1 KGHDR and CDR2 SFDVKD. V lost 5 bases to trimming and J lost 4 bases; unmatched junction nucleotides: 6. CDR3 length: 15 residues. In DNA form, the CDR3 reads TGTGCCACCAGTGTTGCGGGAGGGCTGGCAGATACGCAGTATTTT. Amino acids: CATSVAGGLADTQYF.

This clone occurred a few times. V usage is TRBV7-9 and J usage is TRBJ1-1, with a weak D call TRBD1 (6 bases). There are 13 residues in the CDR3. Germline V gene data show CDR1 as SEHNR and CDR2 as FQNEAQ (reference sequence). V dropped 5 bases and J dropped 4 bases, with 11 bases sitting between them. This CDR3 is CASSRTDITEAFF. CDR3 nucleotide sequence: TGTGCCAGCAGCCGGACAGACATCACTGAAGCTTTCTTT.

This chain's CDR3 is CASSSWGQGANVLTF. The CDR3 nucleotides read TGTGCCAGCAGTTCCTGGGGGCAAGGGGCCAACGTCCTGACTTTC. The V call is TRBV27, the J call TRBJ2-6; D perhaps matches TRBD1 (6 bases). CDR1 and CDR2 (germline): MNHEY, SMNVEV (reference sequence). Trimming cost V 4 bases and J 4 bases, with 11 bases left between them. The CDR3 has 15 amino acids.

The chain is built from TRBV6-1 and TRBJ1-6; D gene unclear. The CDR3 runs 15 residues. Germline V CDR1 and CDR2: MNHNS, SASEGT. V lost 2 bases and J lost 7, with 12 bases in between. The chain's CDR3 is CASSEQYLGNSPLHF. DNA of the CDR3: TGTGCCAGCAGTGAACAGTACCTCGGGAATTCACCCCTCCACTTT.

The chain joins TRBV10-3 to TRBJ1-1, with D tentatively TRBD1 (5 bases). The V end lost 0 bases, the J end lost 11 bases, and 10 bases lay between the germline ends. Germline assignment: CDR1 ENHRY and CDR2 SYGVKD. The CDR3 is made up of 12 amino acids. The CDR3 sequence: CAISESDKVAFF. In nucleotides, the CDR3 is TGTGCCATCAGTGAGTCGGACAAGGTCGCTTTCTTT.

Note on this clone: Other DNA sequences in this sample translate to the same CDR3. The chain uses TRBV12-3 or TRBV12-4 and TRBJ1-2; 8 nucleotides match TRBD1. The ends lost 5 bases at V and 4 bases at J; junction bases unmatched: 3. The CDR3 length is 13 residues. Here the CDR3 reads CASSPDRGYGYTF. The CDR3 nucleotides are TGTGCCAGCAGTCCCGACAGGGGCTATGGCTACACCTTC.

The chain carries TRBV9 and TRBJ2-1; 16 nucleotides align to TRBD2. This CDR3 comprises 18 residues. The germline gives CDR1 SGDLS, CDR2 YYNGEE. V gave up 0 bases and J gave up 7 bases; unmatched junction bases: 7. The CDR3 sequence: CASSVAGTSGRESNEQFF. The CDR3, as DNA: TGTGCCAGCAGCGTAGCCGGGACTAGCGGGAGGGAATCAAATGAGCAGTTCTTC.

This clone was observed a handful of times. V is TRBV24-1 and J is TRBJ2-7; D is perhaps TRBD2 (5 bases). In germline, CDR1 is KGHDR, CDR2 SFDVKD. V was trimmed by 9 bases and J by 6 bases, leaving 14 bases between them. The CDR3 totals 12 residues. For the CDR3, the DNA is TGTGCCACCCGGTCAGGTGAGGGCGAGCAGTACTTC. Translated, it gives CATRSGEGEQYF.

V and J are TRBV18 and TRBJ2-5; 11 positions match TRBD2. This CDR3 has 14 amino acids. Germline lookup yields CDR1 KGHSH and CDR2 LQKENI. Germline trimming cut 5 bases from V and 5 bases from J; bases unmatched to any gene: 4. CDR3 residues: CASSAIAGGETQYF. CDR3 coding DNA: TGTGCCAGCTCAGCGATAGCGGGAGGGGAGACCCAGTACTTC.

The rearrangement links TRBV30 to TRBJ1-1; perhaps TRBD1 as D (5 bases). Germline assignment: CDR1 GTSNPN and CDR2 SVGIG (reference sequence). This CDR3 has 13 residues. V dropped 4 bases and J dropped 0 bases, with 9 bases sitting between them. The CDR3: CAWNGGLNTEAFF. The CDR3 DNA reads TGTGCCTGGAACGGGGGGTTGAACACTGAAGCTTTCTTT. The whole variable domain, remainder taken from reference TRBV30 and TRBJ1-1, is SQTIHQWPATLVQPVGSPLSLECTVEGTSNPNLYWYRQAAGRGLQLLFYSVGIGQISSEVPQNLSASRPQDRQFILSSKKLLLSDSGFYLCAWNGGLNTEAFFGQGTRLTVV.

The gene calls are TRBV28 and TRBJ1-1, with D hard to call. Trimming left V 3 bases short and J 5 bases short, with 4 bases between. Germline CDR1 and CDR2: MDHEN and SYDVKM. This CDR3 has 11 amino acids. The CDR3 DNA reads as TGTGCCAGCAGTTTTAAAACTGAAGCTTTCTTT. Translated, it gives CASSFKTEAFF.

The chain employs TRBV28 and TRBJ1-4; 8 positions agree with TRBD1. CDR1 is MDHEN, CDR2 SYDVKM, per germline. There are 14 residues in the CDR3. After removal of 5 bases from V and 7 bases from J, the junction contained 6 bases not matched to a gene. The CDR3 DNA is TGTGCCAGCAGTCCACAGGGGGGGGGTGAAAAACTGTTTTTT. It specifies CASSPQGGGEKLFF.

V gene TRBV25-1 combines with J gene TRBJ2-1; no definite D call. The CDR3 contains 12 residues. Germline assignment: CDR1 MGHDK and CDR2 SYGVNS. Trimming cost V 4 bases and J 4 bases, with 5 bases left between them. CDR3 coding DNA: TGTGCCAGCAGTGTAGATTACAATGAGCAGTTCTTC. Translating gives CASSVDYNEQFF. The whole variable domain, remainder taken from reference TRBV25-1 and TRBJ2-1, is EADIYQTPRYLVIGTGKKITLECSQTMGHDKMYWYQQDPGMELHLIHYSYGVNSTEKGDLSSESTVSRIRTEHFPLTLESARPSHTSQYLCASSVDYNEQFFGPGTRLTVL.